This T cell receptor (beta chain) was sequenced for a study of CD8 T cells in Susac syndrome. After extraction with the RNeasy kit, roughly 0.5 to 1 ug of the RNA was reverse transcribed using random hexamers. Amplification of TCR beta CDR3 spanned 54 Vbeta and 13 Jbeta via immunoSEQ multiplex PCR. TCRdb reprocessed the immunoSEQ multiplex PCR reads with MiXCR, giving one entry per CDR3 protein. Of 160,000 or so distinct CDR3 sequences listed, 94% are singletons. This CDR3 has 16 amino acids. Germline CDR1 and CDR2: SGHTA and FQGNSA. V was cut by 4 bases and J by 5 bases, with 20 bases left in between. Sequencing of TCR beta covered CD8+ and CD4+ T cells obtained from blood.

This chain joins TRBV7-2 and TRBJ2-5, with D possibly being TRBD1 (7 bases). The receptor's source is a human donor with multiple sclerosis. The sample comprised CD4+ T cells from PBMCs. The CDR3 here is CASSSRGRDGLETQYF. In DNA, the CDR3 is TGTGCCAGCAGCTCGAGGGGGCGGGATGGTCTGGAGACCCAGTACTTC.